These T cell receptor beta chains were read from a single sample in a study of technical replicates of blood from a few donors. Using immunoSEQ multiplex PCR, the repertoire was profiled, and TCRdb retains in-frame clones only, with some absent. This sample has nearly 70,000 clones, with approximately 90% found just once. Sequencing was done on a sample of T cells isolated from PBMCs. All receptors derive from a human donor in good health. Each CDR3 is given with its conserved first and last residue. Fields, in order: V gene, clone size, J gene, D gene, CDR3 protein, CDR3 DNA. The D gene is left open where the match is weak. Clone size is shown for a subset of rows, as once, few, many or a class of expanded clone.

V gene: TRBV7-9; clone size: NA; J gene: TRBJ1-2; D gene: TRBD1; CDR3 protein: CASSLGTGGQGYTF; CDR3 DNA: TGTGCCAGCAGCTTAGGGACAGGGGGCCAAGGCTACACCTTC
V gene: TRBV4-1; clone size: NA; J gene: TRBJ2-7; D gene: TRBD2; CDR3 protein: CASSQDNPSGAYEQYF; CDR3 DNA: TGCGCCAGCAGCCAAGATAACCCTAGCGGCGCCTACGAGCAGTACTTC
V gene: TRBV11-3; clone size: once; J gene: TRBJ1-3; D gene: NA; CDR3 protein: CASSTGGAGNTIYF; CDR3 DNA: TGTGCCAGCAGCACCGGCGGGGCAGGAAACACCATATATTTT
V gene: TRBV2; clone size: NA; J gene: TRBJ1-5; D gene: NA; CDR3 protein: CASSDRYKPQHF; CDR3 DNA: TGTGCCAGCAGTGACAGGTATAAGCCCCAGCATTTT
V gene: TRBV5-1; clone size: NA; J gene: TRBJ2-7; D gene: TRBD1; CDR3 protein: CASSLGDRNYEQYF; CDR3 DNA: TGCGCCAGCAGCTTGGGGGACAGGAACTACGAGCAGTACTTC
V gene: TRBV19; clone size: NA; J gene: TRBJ1-2; D gene: NA; CDR3 protein: CASSSSSANYGYTF; CDR3 DNA: TGTGCCAGTAGTTCGTCCTCAGCTAACTATGGCTACACCTTC
V gene: TRBV28; clone size: NA; J gene: TRBJ2-1; D gene: NA; CDR3 protein: CASSLSSGQAYNEQFF; CDR3 DNA: TGTGCCAGCAGTTTATCCAGCGGGCAAGCCTACAATGAGCAGTTCTTC
V gene: TRBV6-6; clone size: NA; J gene: TRBJ2-7; D gene: TRBD1; CDR3 protein: CASRAVDRDYEQYF; CDR3 DNA: TGTGCCAGCAGGGCCGTGGACAGGGACTACGAGCAGTACTTC
V gene: TRBV30; clone size: NA; J gene: TRBJ2-5; D gene: NA; CDR3 protein: CAWSRSGQETQYF; CDR3 DNA: TGTGCCTGGTCTCGATCGGGGCAAGAGACCCAGTACTTC
V gene: TRBV7-9; clone size: NA; J gene: TRBJ2-3; D gene: TRBD2; CDR3 protein: CASSLTSSADTQYF; CDR3 DNA: TGTGCCAGCAGCTTGACTAGCAGCGCAGATACGCAGTATTTT
V gene: TRBV11-2; clone size: NA; J gene: TRBJ2-5; D gene: NA; CDR3 protein: CASSLFRGLLETQYF; CDR3 DNA: TGTGCCAGCAGCTTGTTCAGGGGATTGCTTGAGACCCAGTACTTC
V gene: TRBV19; clone size: NA; J gene: TRBJ1-5; D gene: TRBD1; CDR3 protein: CASSIGGQGANQPQHF; CDR3 DNA: TGTGCCAGTAGTATCGGAGGGCAGGGGGCCAATCAGCCCCAGCATTTT
V gene: TRBV29-1; clone size: NA; J gene: TRBJ2-3; D gene: TRBD2; CDR3 protein: CSVGVAGGKDTQYF; CDR3 DNA: TGCAGCGTGGGAGTAGCGGGAGGGAAGGATACGCAGTATTTT
V gene: TRBV28; clone size: NA; J gene: TRBJ2-1; D gene: TRBD2; CDR3 protein: CASTGGSLEQFF; CDR3 DNA: TGTGCCAGCACTGGCGGGAGTCTTGAGCAGTTCTTC
V gene: TRBV4-1; clone size: NA; J gene: TRBJ2-5; D gene: TRBD2; CDR3 protein: CASSQSGGPETQYF; CDR3 DNA: TGCGCCAGCAGCCAATCGGGAGGGCCAGAGACCCAGTACTTC
V gene: TRBV5-5; clone size: NA; J gene: TRBJ1-5; D gene: NA; CDR3 protein: CASSWSYVAVGQPQHF; CDR3 DNA: TGTGCCAGCAGCTGGAGCTACGTGGCAGTAGGTCAGCCCCAGCATTTT
V gene: TRBV6-1; clone size: NA; J gene: TRBJ2-7; D gene: NA; CDR3 protein: CASSDRGSYEQYF; CDR3 DNA: TGTGCCAGCAGTGATCGGGGTTCCTACGAGCAGTACTTC
V gene: TRBV7-2; clone size: NA; J gene: TRBJ2-1; D gene: TRBD2; CDR3 protein: CASSYLREGNNEQFF; CDR3 DNA: TGTGCCAGCAGCTATTTGCGGGAGGGAAACAATGAGCAGTTCTTC
V gene: TRBV19; clone size: NA; J gene: TRBJ1-4; D gene: TRBD1; CDR3 protein: CASSGDRGGKGEKLFF; CDR3 DNA: TGTGCCAGTAGTGGAGACAGGGGAGGCAAGGGTGAAAAACTGTTTTTT
V gene: TRBV6-5; clone size: few; J gene: TRBJ1-2; D gene: TRBD1; CDR3 protein: CASSDRVSYGYTF; CDR3 DNA: TGTGCCAGCAGTGACAGGGTCAGCTATGGCTACACCTTC
V gene: TRBV30; clone size: NA; J gene: TRBJ1-1; D gene: NA; CDR3 protein: CACLPADKAFF; CDR3 DNA: TGTGCCTGTCTTCCGGCAGACAAAGCTTTCTTT
V gene: TRBV5-4; clone size: NA; J gene: TRBJ1-1; D gene: NA; CDR3 protein: CASSFTTGNTEAFF; CDR3 DNA: TGTGCCAGCAGCTTTACGACAGGGAACACTGAAGCTTTCTTT
V gene: TRBV15; clone size: NA; J gene: TRBJ2-7; D gene: TRBD1; CDR3 protein: CATSRVGQGSYEQYF; CDR3 DNA: TGTGCCACCAGCAGAGTCGGACAGGGCTCCTACGAGCAGTACTTC
V gene: TRBV10-2; clone size: NA; J gene: TRBJ1-2; D gene: NA; CDR3 protein: CASSEFRDGYTF; CDR3 DNA: TGCGCCAGCAGTGAGTTCAGGGATGGCTACACCTTC
V gene: TRBV27; clone size: NA; J gene: TRBJ2-6; D gene: TRBD2; CDR3 protein: CASSFQAGTYSGANVLTF; CDR3 DNA: TGTGCCAGCAGTTTCCAAGCGGGGACCTACTCTGGGGCCAACGTCCTGACTTTC
V gene: TRBV7-8; clone size: once; J gene: TRBJ2-5; D gene: NA; CDR3 protein: CASSLVAGFETQYF; CDR3 DNA: TGTGCCAGCAGCTTAGTGGCAGGGTTTGAGACCCAGTACTTC
V gene: TRBV5-5; clone size: NA; J gene: TRBJ2-7; D gene: TRBD2; CDR3 protein: CASSLFGTSDEQYF; CDR3 DNA: TGTGCCAGCAGCTTGTTCGGGACTAGCGACGAGCAGTACTTC
V gene: TRBV4-1; clone size: NA; J gene: TRBJ2-7; D gene: NA; CDR3 protein: CASSQERGGYEQYF; CDR3 DNA: TGCGCCAGCAGCCAAGAAAGGGGGGGATACGAGCAGTACTTC
V gene: TRBV4-1; clone size: NA; J gene: TRBJ2-2; D gene: NA; CDR3 protein: CASSQDRDRQNGELFF; CDR3 DNA: TGCGCCAGCAGCCAAGATCGTGATAGACAAAACGGGGAGCTGTTTTTT
V gene: TRBV6-5; clone size: NA; J gene: TRBJ2-7; D gene: TRBD2; CDR3 protein: CASRDQTSGSYEQYF; CDR3 DNA: TGTGCCAGCAGAGACCAGACTAGCGGGAGCTACGAGCAGTACTTC
V gene: TRBV27; clone size: NA; J gene: TRBJ1-2; D gene: NA; CDR3 protein: CASSSSPGADGYTF; CDR3 DNA: TGTGCCAGCAGTTCCTCGCCCGGAGCAGATGGCTACACCTTC